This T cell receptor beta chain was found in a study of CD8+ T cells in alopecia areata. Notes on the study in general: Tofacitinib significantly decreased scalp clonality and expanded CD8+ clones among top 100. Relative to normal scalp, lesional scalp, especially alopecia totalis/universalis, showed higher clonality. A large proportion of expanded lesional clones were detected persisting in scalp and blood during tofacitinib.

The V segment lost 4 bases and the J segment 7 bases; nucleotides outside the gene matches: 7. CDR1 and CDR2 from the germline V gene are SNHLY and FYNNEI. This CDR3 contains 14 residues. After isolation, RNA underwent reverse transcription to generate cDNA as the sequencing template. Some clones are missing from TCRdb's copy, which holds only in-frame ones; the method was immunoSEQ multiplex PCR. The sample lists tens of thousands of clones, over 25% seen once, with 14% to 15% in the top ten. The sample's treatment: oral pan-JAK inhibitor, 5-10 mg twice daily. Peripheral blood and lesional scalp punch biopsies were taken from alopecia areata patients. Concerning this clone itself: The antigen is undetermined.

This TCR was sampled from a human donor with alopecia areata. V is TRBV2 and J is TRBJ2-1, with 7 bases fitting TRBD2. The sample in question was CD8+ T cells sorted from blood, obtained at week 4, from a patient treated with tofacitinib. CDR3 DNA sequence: TGTGCCAGCAGTGGGACTAGAGGAAGAAATGAGCAGTTCTTC. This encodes CASSGTRGRNEQFF.